The 26 T cell receptor beta chains presented below share a single source sample, sequenced in a study of T cell responses to AZD1222 COVID-19 vaccine. The repertoire was sequenced with immunoSEQ multiplex PCR; TCRdb's copy has only in-frame clones and lacks some. The data contain about 130,000 clones, 93% of them singletons. The input for sequencing was peripheral blood, taken on day 0 of AZD1222 vaccination. These receptors were taken from an adult in good health.

The V and J genes are TRBV4-1 and TRBJ2-6; 10 nucleotides align to TRBD1. The trim removed 4 bases at V and 1 base at J, leaving 7 bases unmatched. Germline V gene sequence: CDR1 MGHRA, CDR2 YSYEKL. CDR3 length: 18 amino acids. The CDR3 loop is CASSPMTGGLSGANVLTF. The DNA for the CDR3 is TGCGCCAGCAGCCCGATGACAGGGGGCTTGTCTGGGGCCAACGTCCTGACTTTC.

The chain has TRBV28 and TRBJ2-1; D ambiguous. Trimming removed 7 bases from V and 5 bases from J, with 21 bases in between. CDR1 and CDR2 (germline): MDHEN, SYDVKM. CDR3 size: 16 residues. The CDR3 is CASIPPPPRSNNEQFF. CDR3 nucleotide sequence: TGTGCCAGCATTCCCCCCCCGCCCAGGTCAAACAATGAGCAGTTCTTC.

The rearrangement links TRBV7-9 to TRBJ1-4, with D tentatively TRBD1 (5 bases). Per germline, CDR1 SEHNR and CDR2 FQNEAQ (reference sequence). V shed 3 bases and J shed 5 bases, with 7 bases lying between them. The CDR3 contains 13 residues. This chain's CDR3 is CASSFGGNEKLFF. The CDR3 DNA sequence: TGTGCCAGCAGCTTTGGGGGGAATGAAAAACTGTTTTTT.

The chain links TRBV18 to TRBJ1-3, with a tentative D call TRBD1 (5 bases). Trimming cost V 3 bases and J 4 bases, with 16 bases left between them. From germline, CDR1 is KGHSH and CDR2 LQKENI. This CDR3 spans 16 amino acids. CDR3 amino acids: CASSPMGGSEGNTIYF. In nucleotides, the CDR3 is TGTGCCAGCTCACCGATGGGGGGGTCGGAAGGAAACACCATATATTTT.

The chain recombines TRBV9 with TRBJ1-1; D unclear. The CDR3 has 12 amino acids. V lost 0 bases and J lost 10, with 10 bases in between. Germline V gives CDR1 SGDLS, CDR2 YYNGEE. The CDR3 DNA reads as TGTGCCAGCAGCGTAGAGGGCCACACAGCTTTCTTT. This codes for CASSVEGHTAFF.

The CDR3 protein is CAWSVGRLGGGYTF. DNA of the CDR3: TGTGCCTGGAGTGTGGGACGCTTAGGGGGAGGCTACACCTTC. V and J are TRBV30 and TRBJ1-2; D may be TRBD1 (6 bases). Trimming removed 0 bases from V and 8 bases from J, with 16 bases in between. Germline assignment: CDR1 GTSNPN and CDR2 SVGIG (reference sequence). CDR3 size: 14 residues. Filled out from reference TRBV30 and TRBJ1-2, the complete variable domain reads SQTIHQWPATLVQPVGSPLSLECTVEGTSNPNLYWYRQAAGRGLQLLFYSVGIGQISSEVPQNLSASRPQDRQFILSSKKLLLSDSGFYLCAWSVGRLGGGYTFGSGTRLTVV.

The rearrangement joins TRBV10-3 to TRBJ2-2; 8 bases are a match to TRBD1. Trimming cost V 4 bases and J 1 base; bases outside gene matches: 2. The CDR3 runs to 15 residues. Germline values: CDR1 ENHRY, CDR2 SYGVKD. CDR3: CAISGQGLNTGELFF. The CDR3, as DNA: TGTGCCATCAGTGGACAGGGGTTGAACACCGGGGAGCTGTTTTTT.

The chain couples TRBV14 to TRBJ2-1, with TRBD1 as a possible D gene (6 bases). CDR1 SGHDN and CDR2 FVKESK come from the germline V gene. The CDR3 is made up of 16 amino acids. Trimming stripped 4 bases from V and 2 bases from J, with 15 bases between. CDR3 loop: CASSRLGGDPYNEQFF. The DNA for the CDR3 is TGTGCCAGCAGCCGTTTAGGGGGTGACCCCTACAATGAGCAGTTCTTC.

In this sample, this clone turned up once. V gene TRBV9 combines with J gene TRBJ1-1; the match to TRBD1 covers 9 bases. The CDR3 loop spans 12 amino acids. Per germline, CDR1 SGDLS and CDR2 YYNGEE. V trimming: 4 bases; J trimming: 11 bases; junction bases outside the gene matches: 6. The CDR3 sequence is CASSPWTGEAFF. CDR3 nucleotide sequence: TGTGCCAGCAGCCCCTGGACAGGGGAGGCTTTCTTT.

The genes are TRBV7-2 and TRBJ2-2; D gene ambiguous. Germline lookup yields CDR1 SGHTA and CDR2 FQGNSA. The CDR3 has 13 residues. Deletions cut 2 bases from V and 2 bases from J, with 3 bases between. The CDR3 nucleotides are TGTGCCAGCAGCTTAATCAACACCGGGGAGCTGTTTTTT. Translated: CASSLINTGELFF.

J is TRBJ1-4 and V is TRBV30; D unclear. The CDR3 covers 15 residues. V was cut by 1 base and J by 0 bases, with 9 bases left in between. Germline V gene lookup returns CDR1 GTSNPN and CDR2 SVGIG (reference sequence). The CDR3 protein is CAWSAYTATNEKLFF. Here the CDR3 DNA reads TGTGCCTGGAGTGCTTACACTGCAACTAATGAAAAACTGTTTTTT.

The V and J genes are TRBV6-5 and TRBJ1-1; D perhaps matches TRBD1 (5 bases). The CDR3 is 15 residues long. With 2 bases removed from V and 3 bases from J, the gap between germline ends came to 13 bases. The germline CDR1 and CDR2 sequences are MNHEY and SVGAGI. DNA of the CDR3: TGTGCCAGCAGTTACCTGGGGGGGGATTACACTGAAGCTTTCTTT. Protein product: CASSYLGGDYTEAFF.

The V gene is TRBV6-5, the J gene TRBJ1-6; D unclear. V shed 8 bases and J shed 6 bases, with 11 bases lying between them. Germline CDR1 and CDR2: MNHEY and SVGAGI. The CDR3 consists of 13 residues. CDR3 DNA: TGTGCCAGCCAGTCTGCCTTTAATTCACCCCTCCACTTT. It is translated as CASQSAFNSPLHF.

The V call is TRBV4-1, the J call TRBJ2-3, with 9 bases identical to TRBD2. J was trimmed by 3 bases and V by 3 bases; bases with no gene match: 16. The CDR3 runs to 19 residues. CDR1 is MGHRA and CDR2 is YSYEKL in the germline V gene. The CDR3 region is CASSQDPPPEAGGTDTQYF. The CDR3 DNA sequence: TGCGCCAGCAGCCAGGATCCCCCCCCAGAAGCGGGGGGAACAGATACGCAGTATTTT.

About this clone itself: The sample contains more than one DNA sequence encoding this CDR3. The chain combines TRBV3-1 (or the pseudogene TRBV3-2) with TRBJ1-2; no reliable D call. CDR3 length: 14 amino acids. Germline-derived CDR1 and CDR2 are LGHDT and YNNKEL (reference sequence). Trimming took off 1 base at V and 3 bases at J, with 9 bases between the two ends. The CDR3 sequence is CASSQGGADYGYTF. CDR3 DNA sequence: TGTGCCAGCAGCCAAGGGGGTGCGGACTATGGCTACACCTTC.

In this sample, this clone turned up once. The chain recombines TRBV6-2 or TRBV6-3 with TRBJ1-1; D not certain. V lost 2 bases and J lost 5, with 9 bases in between. CDR1 and CDR2 (germline): MNHEY, SVGEGT. The length of the CDR3 is 13 residues. The CDR3 DNA reads TGTGCCAGCAGTTACCCGACGGTAACTGAAGCTTTCTTT. Translating it yields CASSYPTVTEAFF.

This chain joins TRBV6-5 and TRBJ1-1; TRBD1 matches at 9 bases. V shed 5 bases, J shed 11 bases, and the junction held 12 bases outside the gene matches. This CDR3 is 14 amino acids long. Germline loops: CDR1 MNHEY, CDR2 SVGAGI. As DNA, the CDR3 is TGTGCCAGCAGTCCGGGACAGGGCGACCTGAGGGCTTTCTTT. It yields the protein CASSPGQGDLRAFF.

The chain uses TRBV4-1 and TRBJ1-1; no firm D call. Trimming left V 0 bases short and J 5 bases short, with 13 bases between. The CDR3 runs 15 residues. Germline assignment: CDR1 MGHRA and CDR2 YSYEKL. The CDR3 DNA reads TGCGCCAGCAGCCAAGATCCGTCCGGGGTGACTGAAGCTTTCTTT. Translation gives CASSQDPSGVTEAFF.

CDR3 residues: CASSSPGRAGSNEKLFF. CDR3 bases: TGTGCCAGCAGCTCTCCGGGCCGGGCGGGTTCTAATGAAAAACTGTTTTTT. J is TRBJ1-4 and V is TRBV7-9, with no clear D. The CDR3 is 17 residues long. V dropped 4 bases and J dropped 3 bases, with 18 bases sitting between them. Per the germline V gene, CDR1 is SEHNR and CDR2 is FQNEAQ (reference sequence).

The chain employs TRBV6-5 and TRBJ1-5; 8 bases are a match to TRBD1. The ends lost 4 bases at V and 7 bases at J; junction bases unmatched: 6. This CDR3 has 14 amino acids. Germline-derived CDR1 and CDR2 are MNHEY and SVGAGI. As DNA, the CDR3 is TGTGCCAGCAGTTTCGACAGGGGAGGACAGCCCCAGCATTTT. It is translated as CASSFDRGGQPQHF.

The chain combines TRBV7-9 with TRBJ1-6; D call uncertain. The V and J ends lost 1 base and 5 bases respectively, with 6 bases between them. CDR1 and CDR2 from the germline V gene are SEHNR and FQNEAQ (reference sequence). The CDR3 sequence is 14 residues long. CDR3 sequence: CASSLGRDNSPLHF. The CDR3 DNA is TGTGCCAGCAGCTTAGGACGGGATAATTCACCCCTCCACTTT.

The genes are TRBV16 and TRBJ1-2; D gene uncertain. V dropped 3 bases and J dropped 0 bases, with 8 bases sitting between them. The CDR3 runs 14 residues. The germline gives CDR1 KGHSY, CDR2 FQNENV. CDR3 in amino acids: CASSQNLANYGYTF. The DNA of the CDR3 is TGTGCCAGCAGCCAGAACTTGGCTAACTATGGCTACACCTTC.

This clone was recorded once. The chain has TRBV5-8 and TRBJ1-1, with D perhaps TRBD1 (5 bases). The CDR3 is made up of 13 amino acids. Trimming shortened V by 4 bases and J by 2 bases, and 9 bases separated the two germline ends. The germline gives CDR1 SGHTS, CDR2 YDEGEE. In DNA form, the CDR3 reads TGTGCCAGCAGCCCGGGGGGAAACACTGAAGCTTTCTTT. Amino acid sequence: CASSPGGNTEAFF.

The gene calls are TRBV6-1 and TRBJ1-5; TRBD1 is a possible D gene (6 bases). CDR1 and CDR2 (germline): MNHNS, SASEGT. V lost 3 bases to trimming and J lost 3 bases, with 12 bases between them. The CDR3 length is 15 residues. The CDR3 DNA follows: TGTGCCAGCAGTGATTCAGGGGATCACAATCAGCCCCAGCATTTT. Protein product: CASSDSGDHNQPQHF.

V usage is TRBV2 and J usage is TRBJ2-1, with 7 bases aligning to TRBD1. Germline V gene sequence: CDR1 SNHLY, CDR2 FYNNEI. This CDR3 region has 14 residues. J gave up 0 bases and V 5 bases, and 1 base lay outside the gene matches. The CDR3 bases are TGTGCCAGCAGTAGACAGGGCTCCTACAATGAGCAGTTCTTC. This gives the protein CASSRQGSYNEQFF.

V is TRBV10-3 and J is TRBJ1-2; 10 bases align to TRBD1. The CDR3 extends over 12 amino acids. Germline-derived CDR1 and CDR2 are ENHRY and SYGVKD. Trimming removed 9 bases from V and 6 bases from J; junction bases left unmatched: 4. CDR3 loop: CAMRQGADGYTF. The CDR3 DNA follows: TGTGCCATGCGACAGGGGGCAGATGGCTACACCTTC.